The 4 T cell receptor beta chains given below trace back to one sample, sequenced in a study of identical twins. Via MiXCR, TCRdb re-called the 5' RACE reads, giving one row per CDR3 protein. The sample contains about 550,000 distinct CDR3 sequences, around 22% of which appear only once. These data were also reused for a study on yellow fever vaccine responses in identical twins.

The specimen was CD4+ T cells sorted from blood. The receptors were gathered from a woman aged 18-29 years in good health.

The V gene is TRBV7-2, the J gene TRBJ2-4, with D hard to call. V lost 8 bases, J lost 1 base, and 12 bases lay in between. The V gene's germline CDR1 is SGHTA and CDR2 FQGNSA. This CDR3 comprises 14 residues. The DNA of the CDR3 is TGTGCCAGCGAGCATAACAATGCCAAAAACATTCAGTACTTC. It translates to CASEHNNAKNIQYF.

This clonotype showed up just a few times. The chain employs TRBV12-3 or TRBV12-4 and TRBJ2-5; D is ambiguous. This CDR3 has 14 amino acids. V was trimmed by 7 bases and J by 2 bases, leaving 14 bases between them. The CDR3 region has the DNA TGTGCCAGCACCGTCGGACGTACACAAGAGACCCAGTACTTC. The encoded protein is CASTVGRTQETQYF.

V usage is TRBV7-9 and J usage is TRBJ2-2, with D maybe TRBD1 (5 bases). This CDR3 contains 16 residues. CDR1 and CDR2 from the germline V gene are SEHNR and FQNEAQ (reference sequence). V was trimmed by 5 bases and J by 0 bases, leaving 13 bases between them. This chain's CDR3 is CASSPGAFTNTGELFF. Written as DNA, the CDR3 is TGTGCCAGCAGCCCTGGGGCCTTCACGAACACCGGGGAGCTGTTTTTT. Combining the CDR3 with reference TRBV7-9 and TRBJ2-2 gives the whole variable domain DTGVSQNPRHKITKRGQNVTFRCDPISEHNRLYWYRQTLGQGPEFLTYFQNEAQLEKSRLLSDRFSAERPKGSFSTLEIQRTEQGDSAMYLCASSPGAFTNTGELFFGEGSRLTVL.

The CDR3 nucleotides read TGTGCCATCGCCCCTAGCGGGAACGCGCCTAGCACAGATACGCAGTATTTT. Protein sequence: CAIAPSGNAPSTDTQYF. This sequence joins TRBV10-3 and TRBJ2-3, with 9 bases lining up with TRBD2. This CDR3 contains 17 residues. The V gene's germline CDR1 is ENHRY and CDR2 SYGVKD. The junction had 12 bases not matched to a gene; V was cut back by 8 bases and J by 0 bases.